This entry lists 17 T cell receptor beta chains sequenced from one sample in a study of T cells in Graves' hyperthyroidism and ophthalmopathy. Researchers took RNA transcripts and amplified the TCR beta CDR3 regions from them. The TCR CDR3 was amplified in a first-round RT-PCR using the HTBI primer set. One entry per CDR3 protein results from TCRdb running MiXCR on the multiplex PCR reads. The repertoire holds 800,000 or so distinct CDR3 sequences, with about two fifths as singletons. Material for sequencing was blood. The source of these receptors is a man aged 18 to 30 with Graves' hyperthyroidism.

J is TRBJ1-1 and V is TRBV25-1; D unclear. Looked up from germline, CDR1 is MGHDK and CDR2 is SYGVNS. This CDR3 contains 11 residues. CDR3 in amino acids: CARDPGTEAFF. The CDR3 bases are TGTGCTAGAGATCCGGGAACTGAAGCTTTCTTT.

CDR3 loop: CASSLDRRGRNEKLFF. The CDR3 DNA sequence: TGTGCCAGCAGCTTAGATCGGAGAGGGCGGAATGAAAAACTGTTTTTT. This chain uses TRBV7-2 with TRBJ1-4; D uncertain. The CDR3 extends over 16 amino acids. The germline V and J ends were trimmed by 1 base and 5 bases, with 14 bases remaining between them. Looked up from germline, CDR1 is SGHTA and CDR2 is FQGNSA.

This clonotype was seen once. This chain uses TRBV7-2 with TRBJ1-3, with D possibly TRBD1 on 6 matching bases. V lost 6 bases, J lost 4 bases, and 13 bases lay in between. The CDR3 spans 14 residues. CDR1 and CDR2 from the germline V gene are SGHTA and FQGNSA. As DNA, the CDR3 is TGTGCCAGCAGACCCGAGGGGGGAGGAAACACCATATATTTT. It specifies CASRPEGGGNTIYF.

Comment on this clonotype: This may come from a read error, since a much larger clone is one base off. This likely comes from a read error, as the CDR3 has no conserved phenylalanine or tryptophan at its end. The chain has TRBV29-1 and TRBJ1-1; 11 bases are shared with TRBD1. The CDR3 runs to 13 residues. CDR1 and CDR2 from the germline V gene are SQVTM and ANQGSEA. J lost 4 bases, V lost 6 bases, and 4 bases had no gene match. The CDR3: CSVGGTGGTEAFL. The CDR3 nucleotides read TGCAGCGTAGGGGGGACAGGGGGCACTGAAGCTTTCCTT.

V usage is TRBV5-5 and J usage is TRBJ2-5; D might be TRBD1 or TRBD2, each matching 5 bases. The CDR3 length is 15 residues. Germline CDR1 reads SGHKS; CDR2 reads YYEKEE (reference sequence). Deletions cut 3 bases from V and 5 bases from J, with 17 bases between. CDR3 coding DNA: TGTGCCAGCAGCTACCGGGACGGGCTATTGGAGACCCAGTACTTC. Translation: CASSYRDGLLETQYF. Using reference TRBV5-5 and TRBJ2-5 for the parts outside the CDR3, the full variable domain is DAGVTQSPTHLIKTRGQQVTLRCSPISGHKSVSWYQQVLGQGPQFIFQYYEKEERGRGNFPDRFSARQFPNYSSELNVNALLLGDSALYLCASSYRDGLLETQYFGPGTRLLVL.

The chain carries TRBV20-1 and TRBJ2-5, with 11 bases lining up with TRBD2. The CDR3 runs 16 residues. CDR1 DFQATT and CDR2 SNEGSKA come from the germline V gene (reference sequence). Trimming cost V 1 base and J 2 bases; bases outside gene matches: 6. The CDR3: CSARGTSGRSQETQYF. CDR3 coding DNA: TGCAGTGCTAGAGGAACTAGCGGGAGAAGTCAAGAGACCCAGTACTTC.

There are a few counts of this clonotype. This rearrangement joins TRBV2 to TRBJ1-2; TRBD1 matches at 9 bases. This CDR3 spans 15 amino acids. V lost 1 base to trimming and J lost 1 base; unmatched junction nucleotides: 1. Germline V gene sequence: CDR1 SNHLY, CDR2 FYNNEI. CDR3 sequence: CASSEGTGVNYGYTF. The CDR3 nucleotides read TGTGCCAGCAGTGAAGGGACAGGGGTTAACTATGGCTACACCTTC.

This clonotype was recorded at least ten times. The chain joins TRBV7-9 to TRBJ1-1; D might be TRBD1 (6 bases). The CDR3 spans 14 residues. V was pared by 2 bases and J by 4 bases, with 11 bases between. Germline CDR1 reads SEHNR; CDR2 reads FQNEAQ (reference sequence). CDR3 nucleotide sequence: TGTGCCAGCAGCTTAAGGGGGGCGGGCACTGAAGCTTTCTTT. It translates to CASSLRGAGTEAFF.

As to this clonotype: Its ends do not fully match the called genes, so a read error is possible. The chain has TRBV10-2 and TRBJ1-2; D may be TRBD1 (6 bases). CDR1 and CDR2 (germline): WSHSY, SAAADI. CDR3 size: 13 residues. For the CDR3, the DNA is TGTGCCAGCAGTTACAGGGCCAGTTATGGCTACACCTTC. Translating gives CASSYRASYGYTF.

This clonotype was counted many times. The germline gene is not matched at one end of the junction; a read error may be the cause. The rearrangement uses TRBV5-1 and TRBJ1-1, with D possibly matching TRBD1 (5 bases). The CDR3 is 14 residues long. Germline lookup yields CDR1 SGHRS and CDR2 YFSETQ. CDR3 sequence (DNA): TGTGCCAGCAGCTCGACAGCGATGAACACTGAAGCTTTCTTT. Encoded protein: CASSSTAMNTEAFF.

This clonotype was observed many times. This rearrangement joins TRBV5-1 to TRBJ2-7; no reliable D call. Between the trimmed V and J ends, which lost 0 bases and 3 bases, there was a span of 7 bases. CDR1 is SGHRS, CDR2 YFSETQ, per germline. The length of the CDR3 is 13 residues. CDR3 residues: CASSLAIRYEQYF. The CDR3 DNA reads TGCGCCAGCAGCTTGGCGATCCGCTACGAGCAGTACTTC.

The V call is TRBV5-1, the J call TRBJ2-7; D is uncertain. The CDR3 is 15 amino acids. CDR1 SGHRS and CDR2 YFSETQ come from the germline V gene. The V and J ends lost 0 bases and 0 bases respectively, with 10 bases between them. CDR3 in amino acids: CASSLEASSSYEQYF. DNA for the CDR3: TGCGCCAGCAGCTTGGAGGCTTCCAGCTCCTACGAGCAGTACTTC.

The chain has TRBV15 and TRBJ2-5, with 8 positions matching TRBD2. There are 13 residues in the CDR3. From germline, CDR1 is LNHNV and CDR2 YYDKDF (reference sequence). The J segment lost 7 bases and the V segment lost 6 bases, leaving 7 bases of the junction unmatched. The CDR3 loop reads CATRERLAGTQYF. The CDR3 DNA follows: TGTGCCACCAGAGAGCGGCTAGCGGGGACCCAGTACTTC.

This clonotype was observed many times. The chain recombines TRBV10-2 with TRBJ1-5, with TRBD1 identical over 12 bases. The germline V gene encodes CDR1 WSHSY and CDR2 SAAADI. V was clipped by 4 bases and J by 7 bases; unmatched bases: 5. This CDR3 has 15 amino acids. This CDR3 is CASSGGQGAGQPQHF. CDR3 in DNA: TGCGCCAGCAGTGGGGGACAGGGGGCCGGACAGCCCCAGCATTTT.

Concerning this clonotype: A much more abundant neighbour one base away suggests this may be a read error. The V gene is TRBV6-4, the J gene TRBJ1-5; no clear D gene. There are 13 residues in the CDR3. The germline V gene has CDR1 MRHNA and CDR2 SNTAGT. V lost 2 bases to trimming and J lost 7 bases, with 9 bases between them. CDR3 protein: CASSDVLGQPQHF. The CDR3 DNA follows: TGTGCCAGCAGTGACGTGCTCGGGCAGCCCCAGCATTTT.

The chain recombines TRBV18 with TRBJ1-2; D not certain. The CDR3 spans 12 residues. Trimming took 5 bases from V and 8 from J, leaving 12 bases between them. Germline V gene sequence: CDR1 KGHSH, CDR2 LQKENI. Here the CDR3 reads CASSEDGEGYTF. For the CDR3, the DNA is TGTGCCAGCTCAGAAGACGGTGAGGGCTACACCTTC.

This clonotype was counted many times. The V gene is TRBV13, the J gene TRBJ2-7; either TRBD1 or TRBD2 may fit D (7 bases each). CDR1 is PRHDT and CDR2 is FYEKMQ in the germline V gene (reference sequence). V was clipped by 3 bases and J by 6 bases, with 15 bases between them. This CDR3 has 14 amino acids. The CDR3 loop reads CASSFRQGGGEQYF. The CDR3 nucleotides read TGTGCCAGCAGCTTTCGACAGGGAGGGGGCGAGCAGTACTTC.